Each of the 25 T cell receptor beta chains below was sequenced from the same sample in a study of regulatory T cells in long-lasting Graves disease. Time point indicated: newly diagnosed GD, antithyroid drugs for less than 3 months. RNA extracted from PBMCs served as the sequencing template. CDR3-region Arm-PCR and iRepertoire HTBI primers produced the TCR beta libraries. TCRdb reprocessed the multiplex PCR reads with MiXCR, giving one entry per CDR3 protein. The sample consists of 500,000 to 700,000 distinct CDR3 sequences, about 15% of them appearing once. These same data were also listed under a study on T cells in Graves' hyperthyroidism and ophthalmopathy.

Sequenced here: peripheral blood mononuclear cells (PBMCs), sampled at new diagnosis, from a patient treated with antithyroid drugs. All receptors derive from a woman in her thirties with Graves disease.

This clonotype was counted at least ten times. The DNA for the CDR3 is TGTGCCAGCAGACAGGGGGCGCAAGGGGCCAACGTCCTGACTTTC. Translating it yields CASRQGAQGANVLTF. The chain combines TRBV27 with TRBJ2-6; 9 bases fit TRBD1. V was pared by 6 bases and J by 4 bases, with 4 bases of the junction left unmatched. The germline CDR1 and CDR2 sequences are MNHEY and SMNVEV (reference sequence). This CDR3 is built from 15 residues.

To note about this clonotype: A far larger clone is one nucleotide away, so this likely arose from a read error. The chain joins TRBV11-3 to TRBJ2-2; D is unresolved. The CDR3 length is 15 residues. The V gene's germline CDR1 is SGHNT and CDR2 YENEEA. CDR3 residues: CANSLGSKNTGELFF. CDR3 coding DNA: TGTGCCAACAGCTTAGGTTCCAAGAACACCGGGGAGCTGTTTTTT.

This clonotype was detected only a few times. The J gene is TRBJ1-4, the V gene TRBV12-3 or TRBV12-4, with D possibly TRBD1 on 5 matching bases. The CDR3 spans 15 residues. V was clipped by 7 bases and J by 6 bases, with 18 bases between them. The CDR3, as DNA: TGTGCCAGCACCTTTGATCAGGGCCTTCATGAAAAACTGTTTTTT. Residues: CASTFDQGLHEKLFF.

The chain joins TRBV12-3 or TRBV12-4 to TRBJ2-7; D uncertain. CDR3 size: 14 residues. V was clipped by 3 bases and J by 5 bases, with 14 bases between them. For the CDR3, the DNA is TGTGCCAGCAGTTTTTCCGCCACCGCTGACGAGCAGTACTTC. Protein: CASSFSATADEQYF.

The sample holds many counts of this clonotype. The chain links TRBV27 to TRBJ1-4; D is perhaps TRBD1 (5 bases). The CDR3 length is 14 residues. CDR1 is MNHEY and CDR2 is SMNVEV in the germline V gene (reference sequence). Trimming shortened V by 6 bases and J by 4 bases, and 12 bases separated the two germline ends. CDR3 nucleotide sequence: TGTGCCAGCAGCCCGACAGAGGATAATGAAAAACTGTTTTTT. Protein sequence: CASSPTEDNEKLFF.

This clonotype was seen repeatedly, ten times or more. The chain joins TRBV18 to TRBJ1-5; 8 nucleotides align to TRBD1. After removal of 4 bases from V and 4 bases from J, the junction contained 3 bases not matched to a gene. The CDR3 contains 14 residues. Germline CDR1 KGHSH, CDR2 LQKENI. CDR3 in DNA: TGTGCCAGCTCACAGGACAGGGCTAATCAGCCCCAGCATTTT. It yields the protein CASSQDRANQPQHF.

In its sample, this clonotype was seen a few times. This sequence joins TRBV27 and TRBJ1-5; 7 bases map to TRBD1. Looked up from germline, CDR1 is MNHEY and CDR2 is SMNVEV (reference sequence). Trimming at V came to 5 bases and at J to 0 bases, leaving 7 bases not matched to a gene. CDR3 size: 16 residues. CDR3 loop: CASSPRGLTSNQPQHF. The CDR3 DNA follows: TGTGCCAGCAGTCCTAGGGGGCTAACTAGCAATCAGCCCCAGCATTTT.

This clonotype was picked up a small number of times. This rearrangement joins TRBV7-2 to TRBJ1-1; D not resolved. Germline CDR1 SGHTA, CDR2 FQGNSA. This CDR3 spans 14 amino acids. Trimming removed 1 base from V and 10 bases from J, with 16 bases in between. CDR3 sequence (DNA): TGTGCCAGCAGCTTAGATCGGCCGGCTGGTGGAGCTTTCTTT. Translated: CASSLDRPAGGAFF.

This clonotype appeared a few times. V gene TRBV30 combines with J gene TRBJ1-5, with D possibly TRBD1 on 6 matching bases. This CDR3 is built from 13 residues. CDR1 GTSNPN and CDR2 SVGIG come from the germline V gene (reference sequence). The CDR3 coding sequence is TGTGCTACCGGGGGGCTCGGTAATCAGCCCCAGCATTTT. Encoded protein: CATGGLGNQPQHF.

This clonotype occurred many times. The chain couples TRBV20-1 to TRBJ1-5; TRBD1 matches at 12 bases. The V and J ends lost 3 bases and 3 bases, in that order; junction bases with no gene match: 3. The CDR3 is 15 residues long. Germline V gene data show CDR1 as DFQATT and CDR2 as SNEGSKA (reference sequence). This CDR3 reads CSARGQGAPNQPQHF. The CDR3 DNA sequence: TGCAGTGCTAGGGGACAGGGGGCTCCCAATCAGCCCCAGCATTTT.

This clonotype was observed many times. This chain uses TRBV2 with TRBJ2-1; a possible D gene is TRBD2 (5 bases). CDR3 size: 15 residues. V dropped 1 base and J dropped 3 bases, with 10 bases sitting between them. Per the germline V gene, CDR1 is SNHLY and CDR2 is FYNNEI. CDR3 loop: CASSEGSENYNEQFF. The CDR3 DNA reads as TGTGCCAGCAGTGAAGGTAGCGAGAACTACAATGAGCAGTTCTTC.

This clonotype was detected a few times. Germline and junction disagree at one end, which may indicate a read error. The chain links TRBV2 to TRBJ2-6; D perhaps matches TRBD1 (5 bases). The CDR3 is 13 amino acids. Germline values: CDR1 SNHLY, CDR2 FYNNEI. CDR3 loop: CAGRNSGANILTF. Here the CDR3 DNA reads TGTGCCGGCCGCAATTCTGGGGCCAACATCCTGACTTTC.

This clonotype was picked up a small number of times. The CDR3 spells CASSEAGGSLQGANSPLHF. The CDR3 coding sequence is TGTGCCAGCAGTGAAGCGGGGGGTTCCTTACAGGGGGCAAATTCACCCCTCCACTTT. The chain recombines TRBV6-1 with TRBJ1-6; 9 bases align to TRBD1. CDR3 size: 19 residues. After removal of 0 bases from V and 7 bases from J, the junction contained 13 bases not matched to a gene. Germline V gives CDR1 MNHNS, CDR2 SASEGT.

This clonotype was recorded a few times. The CDR3 DNA sequence: TGTGCCAGTACGGGACAGGGGGTGATCAGCAATCAGCCCCAGCATTTT. Translation gives CASTGQGVISNQPQHF. The chain recombines TRBV19 with TRBJ1-5, with 11 bases aligning to TRBD1. The CDR3 covers 16 residues. V lost 7 bases, J lost 1 base, and 6 bases stayed unmatched. Germline V gives CDR1 LNHDA, CDR2 SQIVND (reference sequence). The variable domain in full, with the rest retrieved from reference TRBV19 and TRBJ1-5, is DGGITQSPKYLFRKEGQNVTLSCEQNLNHDAMYWYRQDPGQGLRLIYYSQIVNDFQKGDIAEGYSVSREKKESFPLTVTSAQKNPTAFYLCASTGQGVISNQPQHFGDGTRLSIL.

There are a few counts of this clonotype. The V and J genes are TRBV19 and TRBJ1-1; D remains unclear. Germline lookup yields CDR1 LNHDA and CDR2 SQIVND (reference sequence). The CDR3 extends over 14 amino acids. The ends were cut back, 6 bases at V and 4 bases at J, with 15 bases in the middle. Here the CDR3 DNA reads TGTGCCAGTAGGACGATTCCGATTAGCACTGAAGCTTTCTTT. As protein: CASRTIPISTEAFF.

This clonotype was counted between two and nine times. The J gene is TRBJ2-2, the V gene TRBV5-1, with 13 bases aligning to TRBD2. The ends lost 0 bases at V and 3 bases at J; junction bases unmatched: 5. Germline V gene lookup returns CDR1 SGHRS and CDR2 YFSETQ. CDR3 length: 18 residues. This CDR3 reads CASSLELAGGPDTGELFF. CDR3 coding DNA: TGCGCCAGCAGCTTGGAACTAGCGGGAGGGCCCGACACCGGGGAGCTGTTTTTT.

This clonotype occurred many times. CDR3 nucleotide sequence: TGTGCCTGGAGTATACAGGGGAGGCACGAGCAGTACTTC. Its translation is CAWSIQGRHEQYF. This rearrangement joins TRBV30 to TRBJ2-7; D might be TRBD1 (7 bases). This CDR3 has 13 residues. The V end was cut by 2 bases, the J end by 5 bases, with 13 bases between. Germline V gene lookup returns CDR1 GTSNPN and CDR2 SVGIG (reference sequence).

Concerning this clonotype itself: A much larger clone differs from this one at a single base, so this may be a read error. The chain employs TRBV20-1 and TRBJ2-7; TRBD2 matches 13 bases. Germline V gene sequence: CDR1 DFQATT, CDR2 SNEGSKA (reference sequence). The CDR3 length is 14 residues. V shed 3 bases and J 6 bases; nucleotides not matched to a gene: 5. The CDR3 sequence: CSARGLAGTCEQYF. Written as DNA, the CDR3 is TGCAGTGCTAGGGGACTAGCGGGGACCTGCGAGCAGTACTTC.

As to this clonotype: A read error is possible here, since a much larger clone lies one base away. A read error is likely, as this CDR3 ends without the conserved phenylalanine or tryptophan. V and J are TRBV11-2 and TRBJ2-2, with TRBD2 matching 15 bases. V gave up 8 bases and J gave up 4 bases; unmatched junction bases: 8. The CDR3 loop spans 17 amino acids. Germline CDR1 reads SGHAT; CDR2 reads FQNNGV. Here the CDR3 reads CASSRTSGRVGTGELFS. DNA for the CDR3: TGTGCCAGCTCGCGGACTAGCGGGAGGGTGGGCACCGGGGAGCTGTTTTCT.

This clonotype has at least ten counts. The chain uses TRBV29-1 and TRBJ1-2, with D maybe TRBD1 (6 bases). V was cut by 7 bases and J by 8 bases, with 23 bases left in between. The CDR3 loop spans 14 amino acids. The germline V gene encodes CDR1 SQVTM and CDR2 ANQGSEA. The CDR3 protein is CSAGPLDEQGGYTF. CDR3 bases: TGCAGCGCCGGGCCGCTAGATGAACAGGGCGGCTACACCTTC.

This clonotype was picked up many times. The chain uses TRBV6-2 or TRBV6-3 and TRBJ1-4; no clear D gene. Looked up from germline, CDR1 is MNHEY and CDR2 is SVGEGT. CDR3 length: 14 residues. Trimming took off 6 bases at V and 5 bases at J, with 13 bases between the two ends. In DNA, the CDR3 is TGTGCCAGCAGCAGACTTGGGGAAAATGAAAAACTGTTTTTT. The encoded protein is CASSRLGENEKLFF.

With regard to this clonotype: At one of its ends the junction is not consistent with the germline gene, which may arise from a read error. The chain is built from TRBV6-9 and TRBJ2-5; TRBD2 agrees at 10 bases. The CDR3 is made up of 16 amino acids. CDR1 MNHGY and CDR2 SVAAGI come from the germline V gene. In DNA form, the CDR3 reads TGCGCCATTCTACTAGCGGGACGACAGGTACAAGAGACCCAGTACTTC. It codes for CAILLAGRQVQETQYF.

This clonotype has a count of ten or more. The DNA for the CDR3 is TGTGCCAGCCGGACAGTGGGAACCGGGGAGCTGTTTTTT. It is translated as CASRTVGTGELFF. The chain has TRBV27 and TRBJ2-2, with D tentatively TRBD1 (6 bases). CDR3 length: 13 amino acids. The V gene's germline CDR1 is MNHEY and CDR2 SMNVEV (reference sequence). Trimming removed 8 bases from V and 5 bases from J, with 12 bases in between.

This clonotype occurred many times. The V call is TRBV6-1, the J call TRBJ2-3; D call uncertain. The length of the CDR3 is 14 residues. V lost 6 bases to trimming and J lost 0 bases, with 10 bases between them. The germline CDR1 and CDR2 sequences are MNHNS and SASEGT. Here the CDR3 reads CASRRTASTDTQYF. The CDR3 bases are TGTGCCAGCAGACGGACGGCTAGCACAGATACGCAGTATTTT.

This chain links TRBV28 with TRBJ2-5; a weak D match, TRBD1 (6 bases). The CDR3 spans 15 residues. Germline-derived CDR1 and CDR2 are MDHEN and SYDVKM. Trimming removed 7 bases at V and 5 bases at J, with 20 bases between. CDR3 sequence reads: CASTTNRATTETQYF. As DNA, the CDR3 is TGTGCCAGCACTACAAACAGGGCCACTACGGAGACCCAGTACTTC.